This T cell receptor beta chain was identified during a study of blood T cell repertoires in COVID-19. Study-wide background: The study drew acute and convalescent COVID-19 samples from the United States, Italy and Spain. Nucleic acid was either cDNA or gDNA, and it came from T cells, B-cell-depleted T cells, or PBMCs.

Per the authors' pipeline: How many nucleated cells were present was estimated from reference gene primer amplification. Sequencing was performed with immunoSEQ multiplex PCR; in TCRdb, only in-frame clones are kept and a portion is missing. That table gives V, J and clone size, and the DNA gave D and trimming. Here the sample spans 90,000 to 120,000 clones, 75% to 95% being singletons. CDR3 size: 13 residues. The germline V gene has CDR1 MNHEY and CDR2 SVGAGI. Trimming cost V 6 bases and J 2 bases, with 10 bases left between them. The TCR sequence derives from a woman aged 25-40 years with acute or convalescent COVID-19. The chain has TRBV6-5 and TRBJ1-2; D gene unclear. The material sequenced was peripheral blood. CDR3 amino acids: CASRGVMNYGYTF. DNA of the CDR3: TGTGCCAGCAGAGGAGTAATGAACTATGGCTACACCTTC.